The T cell receptor beta chain described here comes from a study of blood T cell repertoires in COVID-19. Original processing methods: The authors estimated nucleated cell counts from reference gene primer amplification. Sequencing was performed with immunoSEQ multiplex PCR; in TCRdb, only in-frame clones are kept and a portion is missing. Clonal size and the V and J genes are those of that table, whereas D and trimming came from the DNA. The table records a few hundred thousand clones, 88% of them present only once. Adults between roughly 18 and 90 years of age took part from 20 to 25 US areas. The V segment lost 6 bases and the J segment 10 bases; nucleotides outside the gene matches: 8. The V gene's germline CDR1 is SNHLY and CDR2 FYNNEI. The CDR3 has 15 amino acids.

V is TRBV2 and J is TRBJ1-6, with TRBD1 matching 11 bases. Sequences were obtained from PBMCs or T cells enriched from blood (not recorded which). The receptor's source is a man younger than 40 who had recovered from COVID-19. CDR3 loop: CASSGTGGGGSPLHF. The CDR3 DNA follows: TGTGCCAGCAGCGGGACAGGGGGTGGTGGGTCACCCCTCCACTTT.